The 8 T cell receptor beta chains in this list originate from one sample, sequenced in a study of T cells after yellow fever vaccination. TCRdb re-analysed the 5' RACE reads in MiXCR, keeping a single row per CDR3 protein. The profile shows hundreds of thousands of distinct CDR3 sequences, about an eighth of them singletons. The source material was CD4+ T cells sorted from PBMCs, sampled 15 days after the yellow fever booster vaccination. The origin of the receptors is a man aged 18-30 years who received the YFV17D yellow fever vaccine.

In its sample, this clonotype was seen a few times. V usage is TRBV6-5 and J usage is TRBJ2-3, with 7 nucleotides matching TRBD1. The germline V gene encodes CDR1 MNHEY and CDR2 SVGAGI. The CDR3 has 14 amino acids. V trimming: 8 bases; J trimming: 6 bases; junction bases outside the gene matches: 11. The CDR3 DNA reads TGTGCCAGCTCCAGGCAGGGGGAGCGGGATACGCAGTATTTT. Amino acids: CASSRQGERDTQYF.

This clonotype has at least ten counts. The gene calls are TRBV5-1 and TRBJ1-1; the D gene is possibly TRBD1 (5 bases). Trimming took off 3 bases at V and 3 bases at J, with 12 bases between the two ends. CDR3 size: 14 residues. In germline, CDR1 is SGHRS, CDR2 YFSETQ. As DNA, the CDR3 is TGCGCCAGCAGCTCCCAGGGTTCGGACACTGAAGCTTTCTTT. Amino acids: CASSSQGSDTEAFF.

The rearrangement joins TRBV5-1 to TRBJ2-1; a possible D gene is TRBD1 (6 bases). V lost 0 bases to trimming and J lost 3 bases, with 13 bases between them. Germline CDR1 reads SGHRS; CDR2 reads YFSETQ. This CDR3 spans 16 amino acids. The CDR3 loop reads CASSLAGTTFYNEQFF. The CDR3 DNA reads as TGCGCCAGCAGCTTGGCCGGGACAACCTTCTACAATGAGCAGTTCTTC.

The rearrangement links TRBV6-5 to TRBJ1-1; 8 bases align to TRBD1. With 11 bases clipped from V and 1 base from J, the junction kept 12 bases outside the gene matches. The CDR3 spans 15 residues. Germline V gene data show CDR1 as MNHEY and CDR2 as SVGAGI. CDR3 residues: CASWDRRTRNTEAFF. The CDR3 DNA reads as TGTGCCTCCTGGGACAGGAGGACGAGGAACACTGAAGCTTTCTTT.

The chain recombines TRBV25-1 with TRBJ1-1; no firm D call. The germline V gene encodes CDR1 MGHDK and CDR2 SYGVNS. The CDR3 runs 14 residues. V lost 5 bases and J 1 base, leaving 11 bases between the germline ends. CDR3 protein: CASSPRRRNTEAFF. The DNA for the CDR3 is TGTGCCAGCAGTCCCCGGAGAAGGAACACTGAAGCTTTCTTT.

V and J are TRBV12-3 or TRBV12-4 and TRBJ2-2; 7 bases are shared with TRBD2. Trimming at V came to 8 bases and at J to 5 bases, leaving 8 bases not matched to a gene. This CDR3 contains 14 residues. The CDR3 sequence is CASGPGGGTGELFF. The CDR3 coding sequence is TGTGCCAGCGGGCCGGGGGGAGGAACCGGGGAGCTGTTTTTT.

This clonotype was seen a handful of times. The V gene is TRBV12-3 or TRBV12-4, the J gene TRBJ1-5; D perhaps matches TRBD1 (5 bases). V lost 6 bases and J lost 4, with 13 bases in between. The CDR3 spans 14 residues. DNA of the CDR3: TGTGCCAGCAGGCAAGGGACGGAGAATCAGCCCCAGCATTTT. Encoded protein: CASRQGTENQPQHF.

The chain joins TRBV5-4 to TRBJ2-7; D is possibly TRBD2 (6 bases). This CDR3 spans 14 amino acids. Trimming removed 3 bases from V and 0 bases from J, with 10 bases in between. The germline V gene has CDR1 SGHNT and CDR2 YYREEE (reference sequence). CDR3 bases: TGTGCCAGCAGCTATCCCGGGAGCTCCTACGAGCAGTACGTC. The encoded protein is CASSYPGSSYEQYV.